This T cell receptor beta chain was obtained from a study of Ad26.COV2.S vaccination and SARS-CoV-2 variants. In this sample, this clone turned up once. Its antigen remains unidentified. Specified treatment: some 20 received Ad26.COV2.S at low or high dose, single or two shots; a few received placebo; per-sample allocation not given. The samples date from day 63 after the first vaccine or placebo injection. The repertoire was sequenced with immunoSEQ multiplex PCR; TCRdb's copy has only in-frame clones and lacks some. The table records around 300,000 clones, roughly 90% of them present only once. General observations from the study: Vaccinees displayed broader spike-specific TCR repertoires than placebo recipients.

This CDR3 has 17 amino acids. The chain recombines TRBV21-1 with TRBJ1-1. TRBV21-1 is marked as a pseudogene. Sequenced material: peripheral blood, taken in a trial of Ad26.COV2.S vaccine versus placebo. This receptor was obtained from a person between 18 and 65 years old who received the Ad26.COV2.S COVID-19 vaccine or a placebo. CDR3 residues: CASSKIRLLHWYTEAFF. CDR3 nucleotides: TGTGCCAGCAGCAAAATACGCTTGCTTCATTGGTATACTGAAGCTTTCTTT.